The 14 T cell receptor beta chains below were found in one sample sequenced in a study of spatial heterogeneity in lung cancer. TCRdb independently ran MiXCR on the 5' RACE reads; one entry per CDR3 protein. The profile shows over 45,000 distinct CDR3 sequences, 10% to 15% of them singletons. Noted time point: blood at routine non-recurrence follow-up after resection. Sample: PBMCs, taken at follow-up. The receptors stem from a male donor with early-stage non-small cell lung cancer.

This clonotype was detected many times. This chain uses TRBV5-1 with TRBJ1-1, with D hard to call. Trimming stripped 4 bases from V and 3 bases from J, with 16 bases between. The CDR3 has 15 amino acids. The germline CDR1 and CDR2 sequences are SGHRS and YFSETQ. The CDR3 reads CASSSAASRYTEAFF. CDR3 bases: TGCGCCAGCAGCAGCGCGGCCAGCAGGTACACTGAAGCTTTCTTT.

This clonotype was counted many times. V and J are TRBV21-1 and TRBJ1-2. TRBV21-1 is assigned pseudogene status. The CDR3 consists of 14 residues. The CDR3 sequence: CASSKGPSNYGYTF. The CDR3 DNA sequence: TGTGCCAGCAGCAAAGGACCGTCTAACTATGGCTACACCTTC.

This chain joins TRBV9 and TRBJ2-1; TRBD2 might be the D (6 bases). V lost 0 bases to trimming and J lost 1 base, with 8 bases between them. Germline V gene data show CDR1 as SGDLS and CDR2 as YYNGEE. The CDR3 runs to 15 residues. This chain's CDR3 is CASSVGLESYNEQFF. The CDR3 bases are TGTGCCAGCAGCGTAGGACTAGAATCCTACAATGAGCAGTTCTTC.

This rearrangement joins TRBV7-2 to TRBJ1-5; D call uncertain. Germline V lookup: CDR1 SGHTA, CDR2 FQGNSA. Trimming removed 1 base at V and 2 bases at J, with 9 bases between. The CDR3 covers 15 residues. CDR3 in amino acids: CASSLEWGGNQPQHF. Written as DNA, the CDR3 is TGTGCCAGCAGCTTAGAATGGGGTGGCAATCAGCCCCAGCATTTT.

The chain combines TRBV6-5 with TRBJ2-7; the match to TRBD1 covers 9 bases. CDR3 length: 15 amino acids. Germline CDR1 and CDR2: MNHEY and SVGAGI. The junction had 7 bases not matched to a gene; V was cut back by 0 bases and J by 7 bases. This CDR3 reads CASSYSWDRVAEQYF. CDR3 bases: TGTGCCAGCAGTTACTCGTGGGACAGGGTCGCGGAGCAGTACTTC.

This clonotype was seen ten or more times. The rearrangement joins TRBV25-1 to TRBJ2-1; D may be TRBD1 (6 bases). The germline V gene has CDR1 MGHDK and CDR2 SYGVNS. The V end lost 0 bases, the J end lost 1 base, and 16 bases lay between the germline ends. The CDR3 runs to 18 residues. CDR3 amino acids: CASSEYGQSIGSYNEQFF. The CDR3 region has the DNA TGTGCCAGCAGTGAATACGGACAGAGTATTGGGTCCTACAATGAGCAGTTCTTC.

V usage is TRBV29-1 and J usage is TRBJ2-6; no clear D. The CDR3 length is 13 residues. Germline lookup yields CDR1 SQVTM and CDR2 ANQGSEA. CDR3: CSASSPGANVLTF. CDR3 sequence (DNA): TGCAGTGCCAGTTCGCCTGGGGCCAACGTCCTGACTTTC.

In this sample, this clonotype turned up many times. The CDR3: CASSPVSAGGITAEAFF. DNA of the CDR3: TGTGCCAGCTCACCAGTCTCGGCAGGGGGAATCACCGCTGAAGCTTTCTTT. The chain uses TRBV18 and TRBJ1-1; 7 nucleotides line up with TRBD1. Per germline, CDR1 KGHSH and CDR2 LQKENI. The CDR3 runs to 17 residues. Trimming cost V 2 bases and J 6 bases; bases outside gene matches: 15.

This clonotype was picked up many times. The chain employs TRBV12-3 or TRBV12-4 and TRBJ1-6; 10 bases map to TRBD1. This CDR3 is 14 amino acids long. J lost 7 bases, V lost 5 bases, and 2 bases had no gene match. The CDR3 is CASSLTGGNSPLHF. The DNA for the CDR3 is TGTGCCAGCAGTCTGACAGGGGGCAATTCACCCCTCCACTTT.

This clonotype was seen at least ten times. J is TRBJ2-6 and V is TRBV7-9; TRBD2 might be the D (5 bases). The CDR3 totals 14 residues. CDR1 and CDR2 from the germline V gene are SEHNR and FQNEAQ (reference sequence). The V and J ends lost 8 bases and 4 bases respectively, with 12 bases between them. The CDR3 DNA reads TGTGCCAGCCACGAGGGCGGCGGGGCCAACGTCCTGACTTTC. This codes for CASHEGGGANVLTF.

The chain recombines TRBV20-1 with TRBJ2-2, with 7 bases aligning to TRBD2. The V segment lost 6 bases and the J segment 0 bases; nucleotides outside the gene matches: 4. Germline lookup yields CDR1 DFQATT and CDR2 SNEGSKA (reference sequence). The CDR3 runs to 14 residues. Here the CDR3 reads CSARTRANTGELFF. CDR3 sequence (DNA): TGCAGTGCAAGGACTAGAGCGAACACCGGGGAGCTGTTTTTT.

This clonotype was counted at least ten times. V usage is TRBV20-1 and J usage is TRBJ1-6, with D perhaps TRBD1 (5 bases). Trimming pared 3 bases from V and 9 bases from J, leaving 18 bases between. Germline CDR1 is DFQATT and CDR2 is SNEGSKA (reference sequence). This CDR3 spans 15 amino acids. CDR3 residues: CSASLRGFPRSPLHF. CDR3 nucleotide sequence: TGCAGTGCTAGCCTTCGGGGGTTTCCTCGTTCACCCCTCCACTTT.

The sample holds a few counts of this clonotype. V and J are TRBV3-1 and TRBJ2-7; TRBD2 agrees at 9 bases. This CDR3 has 14 amino acids. V shed 2 bases and J 6 bases; nucleotides not matched to a gene: 5. Germline CDR1 is LGHDT and CDR2 is YNNKEL (reference sequence). The CDR3, as DNA: TGTGCCAGCAGCCAAAGCGGGGGGTGGTCCGAGCAGTACTTC. This encodes CASSQSGGWSEQYF.

This clonotype was observed a handful of times. The chain recombines TRBV5-4 with TRBJ2-2; no clear D gene. Germline lookup yields CDR1 SGHNT and CDR2 YYREEE (reference sequence). CDR3 length: 15 residues. Trimming cost V 1 base and J 0 bases, with 7 bases left between them. CDR3 loop: CASSLWTPNTGELFF. CDR3 in DNA: TGTGCCAGCAGCTTGTGGACCCCGAACACCGGGGAGCTGTTTTTT.